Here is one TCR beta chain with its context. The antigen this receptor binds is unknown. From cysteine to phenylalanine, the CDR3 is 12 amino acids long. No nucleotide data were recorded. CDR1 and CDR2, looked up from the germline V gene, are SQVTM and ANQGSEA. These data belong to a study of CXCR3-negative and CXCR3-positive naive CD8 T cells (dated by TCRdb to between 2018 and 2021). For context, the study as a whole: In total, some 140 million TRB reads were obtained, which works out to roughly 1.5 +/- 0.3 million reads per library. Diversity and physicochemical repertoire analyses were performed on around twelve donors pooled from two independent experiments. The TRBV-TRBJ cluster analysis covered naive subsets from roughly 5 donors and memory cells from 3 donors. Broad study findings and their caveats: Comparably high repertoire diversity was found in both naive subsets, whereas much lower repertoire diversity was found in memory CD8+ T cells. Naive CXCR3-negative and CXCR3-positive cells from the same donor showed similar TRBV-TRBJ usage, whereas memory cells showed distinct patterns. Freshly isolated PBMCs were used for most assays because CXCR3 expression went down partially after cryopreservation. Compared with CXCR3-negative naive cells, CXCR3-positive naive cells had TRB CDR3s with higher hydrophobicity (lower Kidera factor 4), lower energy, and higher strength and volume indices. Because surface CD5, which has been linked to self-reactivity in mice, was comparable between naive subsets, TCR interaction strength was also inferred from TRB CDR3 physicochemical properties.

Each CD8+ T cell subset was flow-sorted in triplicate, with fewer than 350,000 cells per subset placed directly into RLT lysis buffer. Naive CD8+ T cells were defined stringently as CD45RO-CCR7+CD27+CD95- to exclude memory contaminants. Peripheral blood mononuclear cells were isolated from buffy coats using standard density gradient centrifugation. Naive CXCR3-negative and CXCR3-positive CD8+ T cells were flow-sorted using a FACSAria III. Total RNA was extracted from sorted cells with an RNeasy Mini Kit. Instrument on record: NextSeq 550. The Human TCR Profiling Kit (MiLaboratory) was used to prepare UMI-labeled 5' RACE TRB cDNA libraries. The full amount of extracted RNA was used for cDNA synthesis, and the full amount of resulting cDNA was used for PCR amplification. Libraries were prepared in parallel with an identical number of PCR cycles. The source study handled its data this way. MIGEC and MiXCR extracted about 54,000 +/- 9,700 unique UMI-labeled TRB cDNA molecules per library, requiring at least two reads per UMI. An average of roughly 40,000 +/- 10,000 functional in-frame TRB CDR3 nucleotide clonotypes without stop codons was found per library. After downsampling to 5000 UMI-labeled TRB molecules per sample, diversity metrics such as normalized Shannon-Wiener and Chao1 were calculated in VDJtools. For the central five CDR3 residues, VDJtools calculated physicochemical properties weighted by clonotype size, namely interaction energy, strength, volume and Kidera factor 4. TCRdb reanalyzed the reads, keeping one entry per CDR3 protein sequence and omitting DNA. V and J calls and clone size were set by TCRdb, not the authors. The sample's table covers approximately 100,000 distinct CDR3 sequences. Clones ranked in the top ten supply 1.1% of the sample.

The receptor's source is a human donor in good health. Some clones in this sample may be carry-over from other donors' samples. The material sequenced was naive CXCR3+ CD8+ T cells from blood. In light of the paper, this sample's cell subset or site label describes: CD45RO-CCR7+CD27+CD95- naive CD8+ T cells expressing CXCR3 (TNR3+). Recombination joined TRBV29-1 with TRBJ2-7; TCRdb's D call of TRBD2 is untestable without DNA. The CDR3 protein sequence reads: CSGRGEEYEQYF.